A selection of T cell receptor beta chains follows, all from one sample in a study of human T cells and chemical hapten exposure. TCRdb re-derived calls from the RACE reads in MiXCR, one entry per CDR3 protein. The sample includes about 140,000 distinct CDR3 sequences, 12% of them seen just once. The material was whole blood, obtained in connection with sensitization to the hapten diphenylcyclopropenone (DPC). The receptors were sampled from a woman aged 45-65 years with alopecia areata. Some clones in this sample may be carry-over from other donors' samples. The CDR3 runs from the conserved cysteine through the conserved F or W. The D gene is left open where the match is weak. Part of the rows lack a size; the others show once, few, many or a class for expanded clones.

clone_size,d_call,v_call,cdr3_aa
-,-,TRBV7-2,CASSSRTSTDTQYF
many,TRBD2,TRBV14,CASSQGQREGLQETQYF
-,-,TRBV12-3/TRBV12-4,CASSLSGRSSYEQYF
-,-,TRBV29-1,CSVAKDYYNEQFF
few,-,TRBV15,CATSRVRPTGGETQYF
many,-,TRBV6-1,CASSGQASSLGNTIYF
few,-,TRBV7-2,CASAQTAYGYTF
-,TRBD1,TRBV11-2,CASSPSRDRGGTEAFF
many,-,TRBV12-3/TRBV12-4,CASSLGSGNTEAFF
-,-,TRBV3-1,CASSQIRGYTEAFF
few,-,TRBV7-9,CASSLLGVTYEQYF
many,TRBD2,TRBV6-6,CASSYGGSGETQYF
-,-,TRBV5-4,CASSLGLRDEQFF
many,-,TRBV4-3,CASSPSRVTGANVLTF
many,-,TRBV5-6,CASSNWGANYNEQFF
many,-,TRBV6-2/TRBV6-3,CASSYVGTTYEQYF
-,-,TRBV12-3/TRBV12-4,CASGIGRQVNTEAFF
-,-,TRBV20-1,CSAPPGHSYEQYF
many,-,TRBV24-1,CATRPGGTGANVLTF
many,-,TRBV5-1,CASSPRDGAVYNEQFF
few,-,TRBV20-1,CSAREGYQNGDTQYF
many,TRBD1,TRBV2,CASSDRGGISNQPQHF
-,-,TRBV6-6,CASSPTREGGHGYTF
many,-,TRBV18,CASSPHRFGELFF
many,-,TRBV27,CASSLFPGGNTEAFF
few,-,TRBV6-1,CASSEVARPGSYGYTF
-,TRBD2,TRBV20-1,CSARALAGHPSTDTQYF
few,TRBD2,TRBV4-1,CASSQDPSGYFYEQYF
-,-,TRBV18,CASSKGAEAFF
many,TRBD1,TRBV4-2,CASSLNRGAEAFF
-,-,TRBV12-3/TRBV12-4,CASSPNRARQPQHF
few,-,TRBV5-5,CASSIGSGNAEKLFF
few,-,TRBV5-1,CASRNSGTDTQYF
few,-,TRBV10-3,CAARGGGNYGYTF
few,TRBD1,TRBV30,CAWSLQSGTVYGYTF
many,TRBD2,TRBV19,CASSTRGGNEQFF
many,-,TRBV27,CASCDSSSPGGYSNQPQHF
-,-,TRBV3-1,CASSQAPGPSYEQYF
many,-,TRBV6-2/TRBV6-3,CASSYLGATEAFF
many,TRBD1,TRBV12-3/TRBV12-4,CASSIHRGIGETQYF
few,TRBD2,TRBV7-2,CASSYSTSGINEQFF
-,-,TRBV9,CASSVAAGATNEKLFF
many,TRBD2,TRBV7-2,CASSHGDYTYEQYF
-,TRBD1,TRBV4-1,CASSQGQGGWEKLFF
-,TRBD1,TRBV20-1,CSARVGTGVTEAFF
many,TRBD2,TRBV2,CASSAGRADSEQYF
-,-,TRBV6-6,CASSQTGLGYGYTF
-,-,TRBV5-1,CASSPGLATRYEQYF
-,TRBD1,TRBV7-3,CASSLTGGRTEAFF
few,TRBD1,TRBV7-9,CASSRTGGANQPQHF
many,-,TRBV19,CASSIGYEQYF
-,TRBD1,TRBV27,CASSGGRGLYEQYF
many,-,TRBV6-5,CASSYSPGIASETQYF
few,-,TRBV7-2,CASSLGGWGPRSDTQYF
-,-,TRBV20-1,CSAVRWDINYGYTF